Listed below are T cell receptor beta chains from one sample, sequenced in a study of metastatic and nonmetastatic thyroid tumors. TCRdb re-processed the PCR reads through MiXCR. The table records approximately 58,000 clones, 20% of them present only once. Sequenced: blood. These receptors all stem from a female donor with papillary thyroid cancer or a benign thyroid nodule (not recorded which). Some clones in this sample may be carry-over from other donors' samples. Each CDR3 is given with its conserved first and last residue.

>TRBJ2-3|TRBV5-1
CASSFLAGSADTQYF
>TRBJ1-3|TRBV6-1
CASIREGNTIYF
>TRBJ1-1|TRBV19
CASSMNPYEAFF
>TRBJ2-6|TRBV20-1
CSATGSGANVLTF
>TRBJ1-2|TRBV6-5
CASSYGGIYGYTF
>TRBJ1-4|TRBV18
CASSPTGGFEKLFF
>TRBJ2-7|TRBV6-2/TRBV6-3
CASMKTGRGYEQYF
>TRBJ2-7|TRBV6-6
CASSYLPTSGRYEQYF
>TRBJ2-1|TRBV10-3
CAISEADKEFF
>TRBJ2-1|TRBV19
CASSREEAGGYNEQFF
>TRBJ2-7|TRBV30
CAWSTSGRPSSYEQYF
>TRBJ2-7|TRBV6-1
CASIDGGKGAFEQYF
>TRBJ2-7|TRBV7-3
CASSLGSGISYEQYF
>TRBJ1-6|TRBV7-8
CASSLEIRGSSPLHF
>TRBJ2-6|TRBV7-8
CATSPSPSGANVLTF
>TRBJ2-1|TRBV24-1
CATSDYFQGRANEQFF
>TRBJ2-1|TRBV28
CASSYPTIRRHEQFF
>TRBJ1-1|TRBV11-2
CASSLSRGAGNTEAFF
>TRBJ1-2|TRBV9
CASTLDGTGGMNNYGYTF
>TRBJ2-5|TRBV20-1
CSARGGLAEETQYF
>TRBJ2-3|TRBV30
CASTGTSCRDTQYF
>TRBJ1-5|TRBV6-1
CATSRDRGYDSNQPQHF
>TRBJ2-2|TRBV27
CASSSRDIIPGELFF
>TRBJ2-1|TRBV15
CATRAVWGKGSNEQFF
>TRBJ1-1|TRBV18
CASLSGTGGTEAFF
>TRBJ1-1|TRBV10-3
CAISDLVRSGSGATEAFF
>TRBJ1-2|TRBV6-1
CASSTHQGNTGYTF
>TRBJ1-1|TRBV10-1
CASSGTGGAGAFF
>TRBJ2-7|TRBV5-1
CASSWSGGRGYEQYF
>TRBJ1-1|TRBV7-2
CASSRRGGEAFF
>TRBJ2-3|TRBV20-1
CSAPESGADTQYF
>TRBJ2-5|TRBV6-1
CASSILASGQETQYF
>TRBJ2-3|TRBV2
CASGGTSGTVTDTQYF
>TRBJ1-1|TRBV12-3/TRBV12-4
CASSLALGNTEAFF
>TRBJ2-2|TRBV7-3
CASSPSETKSGELFF
>TRBJ2-5|TRBV5-1
CASSSTGVETQYF
>TRBJ2-1|TRBV5-1
CASSLDRGSPNEQFF
>TRBJ2-2|TRBV11-3
CASSLEGGRTGELFF